The following is a TCR beta chain sequence with its context. Its antigen remains unidentified. These data come from a study of post-analysis software for immune sequencing data. Overall study context: Relapsing-remitting, secondary progressive and progressive-relapsing courses of multiple sclerosis were included.

Unique-molecular-identifier-tagged TCR beta cDNA libraries were used. Out of roughly 1 to 11 million T cells, a few hundred thousand cDNA molecules were generated. Using its own MiXCR run on the PCR reads, TCRdb lists one record per CDR3 protein. The sample records under 200,000 distinct CDR3 sequences, approximately 28% being singletons. General study results and limits: Patients used five TRBV segments, including TRBV5-6, TRBV5-1 and TRBV20-1, more often than controls. Controls significantly exceeded multiple sclerosis patients in normalized Chao1 diversity. Same-batch preparations were strongly co-clustered by F measure.

Between the trimmed V and J ends, which lost 0 bases and 10 bases, there was a span of 10 bases. Germline values: CDR1 SGHDN, CDR2 FVKESK. This CDR3 has 13 amino acids. The clonotype comes from a girl younger than 18 with multiple sclerosis. Sequencing used blood. J is TRBJ2-1 and V is TRBV14, with unresolved D. As DNA, the CDR3 is TGTGCCAGCAGCCAAGATTGGCGGAACGAGCAGTTCTTC. Translated: CASSQDWRNEQFF.